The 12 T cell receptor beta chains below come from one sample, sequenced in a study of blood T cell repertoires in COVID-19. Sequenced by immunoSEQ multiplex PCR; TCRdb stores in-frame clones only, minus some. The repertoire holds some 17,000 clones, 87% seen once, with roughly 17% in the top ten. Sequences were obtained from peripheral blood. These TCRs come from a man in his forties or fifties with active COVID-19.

CDR3 nucleotide sequence: TGTGCCAGCAGCTTGGGGACTGCAACTAATGAAAAACTGTTTTTT. Translating it yields CASSLGTATNEKLFF. V is TRBV5-8 and J is TRBJ1-4; D is uncertain. CDR1 is SGHTS and CDR2 is YDEGEE in the germline V gene. Trimming took off 0 bases at V and 0 bases at J, with 6 bases between the two ends. The CDR3 covers 15 residues.

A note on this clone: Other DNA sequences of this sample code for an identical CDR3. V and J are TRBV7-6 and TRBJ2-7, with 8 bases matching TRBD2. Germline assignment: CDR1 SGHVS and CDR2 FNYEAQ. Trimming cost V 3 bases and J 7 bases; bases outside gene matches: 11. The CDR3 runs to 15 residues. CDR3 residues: CASSLRSGSHLEQYF. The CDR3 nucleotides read TGTGCCAGCAGCTTGCGCAGCGGGAGCCACTTAGAGCAGTACTTC.

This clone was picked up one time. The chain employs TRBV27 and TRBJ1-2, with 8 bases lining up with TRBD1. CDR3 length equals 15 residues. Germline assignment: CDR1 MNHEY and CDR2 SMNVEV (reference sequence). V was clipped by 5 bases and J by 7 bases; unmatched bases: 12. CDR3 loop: CASSPLDREAVGYTF. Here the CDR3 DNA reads TGTGCCAGCAGTCCATTGGACAGGGAGGCGGTTGGCTACACCTTC.

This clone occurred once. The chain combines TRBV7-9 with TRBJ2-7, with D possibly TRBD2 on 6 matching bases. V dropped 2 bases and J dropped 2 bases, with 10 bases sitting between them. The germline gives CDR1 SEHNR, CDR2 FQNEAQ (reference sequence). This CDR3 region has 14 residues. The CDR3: CASSLRDWTYEQYF. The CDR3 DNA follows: TGTGCCAGCAGCTTAAGGGACTGGACCTACGAGCAGTACTTC.

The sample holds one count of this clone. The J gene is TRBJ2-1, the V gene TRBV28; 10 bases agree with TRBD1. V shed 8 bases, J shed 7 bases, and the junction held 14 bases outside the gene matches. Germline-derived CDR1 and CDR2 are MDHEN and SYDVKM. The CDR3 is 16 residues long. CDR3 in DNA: TGTGCCAGCGAAAACCCGCGGGGACAGGGGAAGAATGAGCAGTTCTTC. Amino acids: CASENPRGQGKNEQFF.

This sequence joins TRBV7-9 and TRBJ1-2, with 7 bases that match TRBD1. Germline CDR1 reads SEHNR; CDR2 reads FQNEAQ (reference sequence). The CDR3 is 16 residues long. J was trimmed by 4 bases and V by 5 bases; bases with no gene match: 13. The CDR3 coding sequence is TGTGCCAGCAGCAGACAGGGAACTAGGAGGGTCTATGGCTACACCTTC. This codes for CASSRQGTRRVYGYTF.

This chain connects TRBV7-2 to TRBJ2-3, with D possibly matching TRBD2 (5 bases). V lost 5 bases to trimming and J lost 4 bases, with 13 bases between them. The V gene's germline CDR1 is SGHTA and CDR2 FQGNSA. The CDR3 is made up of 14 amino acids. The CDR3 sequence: CASSRPGYADTQYF. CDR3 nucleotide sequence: TGTGCCAGCAGCCGTCCGGGGTACGCAGATACGCAGTATTTT.

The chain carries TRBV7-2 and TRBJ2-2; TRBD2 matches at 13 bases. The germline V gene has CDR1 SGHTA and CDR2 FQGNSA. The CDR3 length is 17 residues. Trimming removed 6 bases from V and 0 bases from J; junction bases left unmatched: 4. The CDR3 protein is CASRGGLAGSNTGELFF. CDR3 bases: TGTGCCAGCAGGGGGGGACTAGCGGGATCGAACACCGGGGAGCTGTTTTTT.

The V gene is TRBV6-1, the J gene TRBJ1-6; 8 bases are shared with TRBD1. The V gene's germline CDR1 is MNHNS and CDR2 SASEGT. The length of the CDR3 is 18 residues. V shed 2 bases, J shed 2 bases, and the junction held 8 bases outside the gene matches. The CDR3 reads CASSEMATGGTYNSPLHF. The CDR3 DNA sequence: TGTGCCAGCAGTGAAATGGCTACAGGGGGAACCTATAATTCACCCCTCCACTTT.

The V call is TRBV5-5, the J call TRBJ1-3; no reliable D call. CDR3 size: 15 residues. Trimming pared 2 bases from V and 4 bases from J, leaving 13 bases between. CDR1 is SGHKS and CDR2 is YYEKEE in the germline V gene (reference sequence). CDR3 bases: TGTGCCAGCAGCTTCGGTAGTACGAACGGAAACACCATATATTTT. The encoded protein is CASSFGSTNGNTIYF.

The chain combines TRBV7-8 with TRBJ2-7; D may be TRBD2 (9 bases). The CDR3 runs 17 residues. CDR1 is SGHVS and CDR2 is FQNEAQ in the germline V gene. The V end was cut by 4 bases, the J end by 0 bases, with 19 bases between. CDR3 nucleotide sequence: TGTGCCAGCAGCTCCTCTAGCGGGACAGGCATCTCCTACGAGCAGTACTTC. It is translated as CASSSSSGTGISYEQYF.

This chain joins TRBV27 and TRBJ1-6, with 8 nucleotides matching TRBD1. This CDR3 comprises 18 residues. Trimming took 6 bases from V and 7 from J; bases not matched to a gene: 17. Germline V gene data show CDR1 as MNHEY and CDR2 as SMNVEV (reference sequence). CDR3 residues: CASSKGTGGFTANSPLHF. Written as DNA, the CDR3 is TGTGCCAGCAGCAAAGGGACAGGCGGATTTACGGCCAATTCACCCCTCCACTTT.